This T cell receptor beta chain was found in a study of T cell responses to AZD1222 COVID-19 vaccine. Assay used: immunoSEQ multiplex PCR; TCRdb lists only in-frame clones, some missing. This sample has under 110,000 clones; approximately 86% occur once, and the top ten carry under 1.5%. Study results and caveats: The CD4 TCRs associated with vaccination extended across spike and predominated at 160-218 and 743-854.

Note on this clone: Its antigen is unidentified.

With 6 bases clipped from V and 4 bases from J, the junction kept 6 bases outside the gene matches. The CDR3 has 14 amino acids. Germline loops: CDR1 MNHEY, CDR2 SVGAGI. The chain has TRBV6-5 and TRBJ1-1, with TRBD1 matching 9 bases. This specimen consisted of peripheral blood, obtained on day 0 of AZD1222 vaccination. The source of this sequence is an adult in good health. This chain's CDR3 is CASRGQGGITEAFF. Written as DNA, the CDR3 is TGTGCCAGCAGGGGACAGGGAGGGATCACTGAAGCTTTCTTT.